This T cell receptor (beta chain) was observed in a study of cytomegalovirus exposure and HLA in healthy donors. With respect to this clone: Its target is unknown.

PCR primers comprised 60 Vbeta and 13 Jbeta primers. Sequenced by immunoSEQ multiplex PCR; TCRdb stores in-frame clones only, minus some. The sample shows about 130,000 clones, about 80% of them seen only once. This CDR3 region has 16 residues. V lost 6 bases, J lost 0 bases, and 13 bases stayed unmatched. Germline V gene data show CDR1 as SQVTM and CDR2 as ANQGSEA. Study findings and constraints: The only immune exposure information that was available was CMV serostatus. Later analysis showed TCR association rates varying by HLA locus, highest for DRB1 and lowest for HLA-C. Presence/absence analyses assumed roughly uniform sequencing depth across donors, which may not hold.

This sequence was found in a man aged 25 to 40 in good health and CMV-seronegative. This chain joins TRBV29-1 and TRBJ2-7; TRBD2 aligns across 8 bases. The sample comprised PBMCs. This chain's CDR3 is CSVRGGIAVSSYEQYF. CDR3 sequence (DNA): TGCAGCGTACGGGGGGGTATAGCGGTTAGCTCCTACGAGCAGTACTTC.